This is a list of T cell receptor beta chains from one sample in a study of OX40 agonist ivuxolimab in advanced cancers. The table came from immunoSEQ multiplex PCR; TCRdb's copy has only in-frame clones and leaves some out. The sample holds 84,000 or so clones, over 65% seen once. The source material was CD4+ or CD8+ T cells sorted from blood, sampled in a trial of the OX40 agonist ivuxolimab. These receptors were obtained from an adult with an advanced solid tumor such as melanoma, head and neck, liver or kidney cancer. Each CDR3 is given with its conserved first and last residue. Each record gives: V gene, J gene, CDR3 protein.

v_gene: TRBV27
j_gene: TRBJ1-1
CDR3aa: CASSVDREDTEAFF

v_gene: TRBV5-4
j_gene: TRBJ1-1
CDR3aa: CASSLADRMNTEAFF

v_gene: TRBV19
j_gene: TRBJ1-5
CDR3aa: CASSTGTAGGNQPQHF

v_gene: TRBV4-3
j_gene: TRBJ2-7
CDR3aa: CASSQDEGWSEQYF

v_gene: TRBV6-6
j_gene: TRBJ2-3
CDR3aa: CASTPLAGGTDTQYF

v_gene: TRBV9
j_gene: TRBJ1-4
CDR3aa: CASSPRDSRRGEKLFF

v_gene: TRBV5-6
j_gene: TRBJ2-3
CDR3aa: CASSPPAGADTQYF

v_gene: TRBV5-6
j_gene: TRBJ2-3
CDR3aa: CASSLRQGSTDTQYF

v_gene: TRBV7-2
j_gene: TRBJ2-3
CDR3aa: CASSIHRTSGSTDTQYF

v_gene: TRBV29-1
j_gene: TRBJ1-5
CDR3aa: CSVVWGSGRNQPQHF

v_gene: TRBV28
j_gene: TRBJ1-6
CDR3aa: CASVDGQGISPLHF

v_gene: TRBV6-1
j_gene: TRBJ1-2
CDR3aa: CASTFRTGLGGYTF

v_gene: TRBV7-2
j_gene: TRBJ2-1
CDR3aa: CASSLAGTGNYNEQFF

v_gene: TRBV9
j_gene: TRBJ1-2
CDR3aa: CASSADSNYGYTF

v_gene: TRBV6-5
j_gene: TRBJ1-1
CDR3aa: CASHRQGEDTEAFF

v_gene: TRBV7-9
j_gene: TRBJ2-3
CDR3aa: CASSPGFPDTQYF

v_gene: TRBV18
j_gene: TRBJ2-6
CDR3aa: CASSPLFQGPLPRGVSGANVLTF

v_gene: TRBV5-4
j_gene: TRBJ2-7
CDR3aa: CASSLAGFPQTYEQYF

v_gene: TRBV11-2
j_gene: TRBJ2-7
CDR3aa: CASSSYYEQYF

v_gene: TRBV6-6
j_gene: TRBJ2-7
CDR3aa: CASRGDSQSYEQYF

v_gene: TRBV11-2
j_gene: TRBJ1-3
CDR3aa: CASSLDPGNTIYF

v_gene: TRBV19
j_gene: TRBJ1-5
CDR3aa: CASSPLKGASNQPQHF

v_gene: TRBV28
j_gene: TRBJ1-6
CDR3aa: CASSLSGVDSPLHF

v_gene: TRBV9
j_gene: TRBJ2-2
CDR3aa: CASSVARGELFF

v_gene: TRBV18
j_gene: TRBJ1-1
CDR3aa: CASSPGSDTEAFF

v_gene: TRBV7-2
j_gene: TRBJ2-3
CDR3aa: CASSLVPGDTDTQYF

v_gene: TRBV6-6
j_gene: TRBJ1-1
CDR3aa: CASSPGARVTEAFF

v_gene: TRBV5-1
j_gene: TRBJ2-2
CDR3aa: CASSLVQGSSGELFF

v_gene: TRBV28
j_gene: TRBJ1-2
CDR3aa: CASEQGINGYTF

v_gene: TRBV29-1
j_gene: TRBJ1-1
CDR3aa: CSVVGGEGTEAFF

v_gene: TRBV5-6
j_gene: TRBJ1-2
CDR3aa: CASSRSLRWYGYTF

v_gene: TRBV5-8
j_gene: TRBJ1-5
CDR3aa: CASSLMGDSNQPQHF

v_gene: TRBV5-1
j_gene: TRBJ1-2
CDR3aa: CASSLDSSGGYTF

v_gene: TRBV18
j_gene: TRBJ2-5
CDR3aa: CASSPGQNQETQYF

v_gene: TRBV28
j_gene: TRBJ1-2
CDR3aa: CASSFFRDRVGGYTF

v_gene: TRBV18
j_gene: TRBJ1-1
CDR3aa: CASSPPGTQNTEAFF

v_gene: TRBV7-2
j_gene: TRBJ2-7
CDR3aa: CASSLEQGYEQYF

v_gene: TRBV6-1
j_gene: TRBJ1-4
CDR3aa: CASRTGGATNEKLFF

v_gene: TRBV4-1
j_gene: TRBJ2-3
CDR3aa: CASSPHGHLLTDTQYF

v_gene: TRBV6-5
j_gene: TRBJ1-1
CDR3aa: CASSYSNGGRDIF

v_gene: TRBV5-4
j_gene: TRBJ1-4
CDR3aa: CASSLQRQQEKLFF

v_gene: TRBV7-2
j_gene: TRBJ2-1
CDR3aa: CASSLGGTGDSYNEQFF

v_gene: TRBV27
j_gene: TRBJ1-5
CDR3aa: CASGTRPDQPQHF

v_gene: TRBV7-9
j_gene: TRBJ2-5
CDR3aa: CASSLGLRGISETQYF

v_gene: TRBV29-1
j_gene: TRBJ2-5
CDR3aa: CSGGTETQYF

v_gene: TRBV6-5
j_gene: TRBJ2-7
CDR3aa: CASSAPGTAYYEQYF

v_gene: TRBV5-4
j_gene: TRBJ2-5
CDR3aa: CASSLEGETQYF

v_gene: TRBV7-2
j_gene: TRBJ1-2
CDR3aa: CASSLQGDRGYTF